This T cell receptor (beta chain) was captured by sequencing in a study of T cell repertoires in cytomegalovirus infection. As for the study in general: Peptides in the study included HLA-C-restricted and HLA-B-restricted CMV epitopes. Indicated by public TCR beta signatures were CMV infection and matching HLA type. Study outcomes and limitations: Dominant in the ex vivo response were TCR beta clonotypes restricted by HLA-C and specific for CMV. Cumulative public TCR beta family frequency identified CMV carriers with the relevant HLA.

This clonotype was seen many times. Its antigen is unknown. This CDR3 has 15 amino acids. In germline, CDR1 is SQVTM, CDR2 ANQGSEA. J lost 4 bases, V lost 0 bases, and 5 bases had no gene match. MiXCR was run by TCRdb on the reads, yielding one entry per CDR3 protein. This table holds 50,000 or so distinct CDR3 sequences, approximately 19% found once. The receptor's source is a human donor in good health (CMV status not recorded). Some clones in this sample may be carry-over from other donors' samples. Sequenced here: CD8+ T cells from cultured PBMCs, sampled from culture after CMV antigen stimulation. The chain recombines TRBV29-1 with TRBJ2-7, with 11 bases that match TRBD1. The CDR3 loop reads CSVEDWTGGEYEQYF. The CDR3 DNA follows: TGCAGCGTTGAAGATTGGACAGGGGGCGAGTACGAGCAGTACTTC.